The 6 T cell receptor beta chains given below trace back to one sample, sequenced in a study of blood T cells in healthy people across ages. A sample-barcoded 5' primer and a J-beta primer mix were used in a second PCR of roughly 6 to 11 cycles. TCRdb fed the 5' RACE reads into MiXCR, producing one record per CDR3 protein. The sample carries 1.5 million to 2 million distinct CDR3 sequences, approximately 50% recorded once. Material for sequencing was blood. The receptors shown here come from a woman between 40 and 55 years old in good health.

Comment on this clonotype: One end of the junction fails to match germline, which may point to a read error. The genes are TRBV4-3 and TRBJ1-2; D is unclear. Germline V gene lookup returns CDR1 LGHNA and CDR2 YSLEER. The CDR3 runs to 15 residues. The CDR3 bases are TGCGCCGGCAGCCAAGATACAGACTCTAACTATGGCTACACCTTC. Translating it yields CAGSQDTDSNYGYTF.

This clonotype was counted a few times. The gene calls are TRBV20-1 and TRBJ1-6; no definite D call. The germline V gene has CDR1 DFQATT and CDR2 SNEGSKA (reference sequence). The V gene lost 0 bases and the J gene lost 7 bases, with 16 bases spanning the gap. The CDR3 has 16 amino acids. The CDR3 DNA reads TGCAGTGCTAGAGATAGTTTAGTAGGCAGAAATTCACCCCTCCACTTT. Encoded protein: CSARDSLVGRNSPLHF.

In this sample, this clonotype turned up a few times. A junction end diverges from the germline sequence, so it may reflect a read error. The chain couples TRBV4-1 to TRBJ1-2; 10 bases line up with TRBD1. Germline V CDR1 and CDR2: MGHRA, YSYEKL. The CDR3 has 14 amino acids. The CDR3 nucleotides read TGCGCCAGCAGCCAAGGGGACAGGGGCTATGGCTGCACCTTC. Amino acid sequence: CASSQGDRGYGCTF.

This clonotype was seen a handful of times. A read error may account for a junction end that differs from germline. This chain uses TRBV27 with TRBJ2-5; 10 bases align to TRBD1. This CDR3 spans 12 amino acids. CDR1 is MNHEY, CDR2 SMNVEV, per germline (reference sequence). The CDR3 bases are TGCGGGACAGGGGCGATGGGAGAGACCCAGTACTTC. Its protein is CGTGAMGETQYF.

The chain employs TRBV15 and TRBJ1-2; D not resolved. The CDR3 is made up of 14 amino acids. V was cut by 1 base and J by 7 bases, with 13 bases left in between. CDR1 and CDR2 (germline): LNHNV, YYDKDF (reference sequence). The DNA for the CDR3 is TGTGCCACCAGCAGAGTTCCTGAAGTGGGTGGCTACACCTTC. It codes for CATSRVPEVGGYTF.

The sample holds a few counts of this clonotype. This rearrangement joins TRBV6-6 to TRBJ1-4; no clear D gene. From germline, CDR1 is MNHNY and CDR2 SVGAGI (reference sequence). The ends were cut back, 0 bases at V and 7 bases at J, with 6 bases in the middle. The CDR3 has 13 amino acids. The chain's CDR3 is CASSYSLGEKLFF. The CDR3 DNA sequence: TGTGCCAGCAGTTACTCCTTGGGTGAAAAACTGTTTTTT.